Included here is one T cell receptor beta chain sequence, with context. Its target is not known. One junction end does not reproduce the germline sequence, and a read error may be involved. Looked up from germline, CDR1 is LGHDT and CDR2 is YNNKEL (reference sequence). The CDR3 runs to 15 residues. This sample was included in a study of T-cell reconstitution after alpha-beta-depleted transplantation in children. General study findings and limits: About two months after transplant, alpha-beta T cells reportedly came from several hundred expanded graft clones.

Unique molecular identifiers were used in preparing the TCRbeta library. A single record per CDR3 protein comes from TCRdb applying MiXCR to the PCR reads. Among about 510,000 distinct CDR3 sequences, 9.5% to 12% were seen once, and the ten largest hold around 15%. The receptor was derived from a female patient aged 2-15 years who had a stem cell transplant for aplastic anemia, so the T cells may come from the graft donor. The chain recombines TRBV3-1 with TRBJ2-1; D might be TRBD1 or TRBD2, each matching 5 bases. Sequenced material: PBMCs, mostly from graft donor cells, taken 180 days after TCRalphabeta/CD19-depleted stem cell transplant. CDR3 nucleotide sequence: TGTGCCACCAGCCCCCCTTCCGGGACCCACAATGAGCAGTTCTTC. Translated: CATSPPSGTHNEQFF.